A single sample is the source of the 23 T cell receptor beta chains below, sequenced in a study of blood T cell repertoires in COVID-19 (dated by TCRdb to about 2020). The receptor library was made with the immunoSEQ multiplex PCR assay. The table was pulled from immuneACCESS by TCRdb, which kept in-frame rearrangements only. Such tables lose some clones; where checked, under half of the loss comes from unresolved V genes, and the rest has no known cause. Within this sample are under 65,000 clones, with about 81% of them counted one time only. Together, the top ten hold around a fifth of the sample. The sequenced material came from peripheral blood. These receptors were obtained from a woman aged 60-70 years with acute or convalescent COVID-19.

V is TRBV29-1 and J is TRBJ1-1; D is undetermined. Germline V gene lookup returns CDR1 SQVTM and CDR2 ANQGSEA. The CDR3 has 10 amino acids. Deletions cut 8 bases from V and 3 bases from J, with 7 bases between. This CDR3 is CSLGDTEAFF. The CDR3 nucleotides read TGCAGCCTCGGGGACACTGAAGCTTTCTTT.

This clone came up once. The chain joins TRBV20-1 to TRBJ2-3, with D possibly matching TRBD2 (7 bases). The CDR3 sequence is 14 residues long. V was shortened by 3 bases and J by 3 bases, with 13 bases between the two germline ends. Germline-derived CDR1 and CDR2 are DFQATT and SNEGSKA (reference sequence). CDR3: CSASWGGQTDTQYF. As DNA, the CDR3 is TGCAGTGCTAGTTGGGGGGGGCAAACAGATACGCAGTATTTT.

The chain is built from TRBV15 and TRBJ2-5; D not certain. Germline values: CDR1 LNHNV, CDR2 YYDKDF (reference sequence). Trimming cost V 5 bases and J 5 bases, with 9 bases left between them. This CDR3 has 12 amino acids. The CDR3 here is CATSEVYETQYF. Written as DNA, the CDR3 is TGTGCCACCAGCGAGGTCTACGAGACCCAGTACTTC.

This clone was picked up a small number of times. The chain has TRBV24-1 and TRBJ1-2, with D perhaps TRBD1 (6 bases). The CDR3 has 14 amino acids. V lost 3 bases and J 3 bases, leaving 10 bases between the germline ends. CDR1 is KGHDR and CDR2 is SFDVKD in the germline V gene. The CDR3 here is CATSDRTVDYGYTF. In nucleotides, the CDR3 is TGTGCCACCAGTGATCGGACAGTAGACTATGGCTACACCTTC.

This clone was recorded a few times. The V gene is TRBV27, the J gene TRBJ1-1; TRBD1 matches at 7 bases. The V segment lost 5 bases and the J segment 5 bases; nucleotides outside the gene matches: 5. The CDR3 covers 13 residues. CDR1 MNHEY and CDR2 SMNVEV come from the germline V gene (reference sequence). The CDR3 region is CASSLTGWTEAFF. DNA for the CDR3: TGTGCCAGCAGTCTGACAGGGTGGACTGAAGCTTTCTTT.

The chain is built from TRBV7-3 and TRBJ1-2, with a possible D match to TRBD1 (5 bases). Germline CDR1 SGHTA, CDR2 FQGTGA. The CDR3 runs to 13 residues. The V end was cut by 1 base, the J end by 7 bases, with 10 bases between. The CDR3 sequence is CASSLSRAGGYTF. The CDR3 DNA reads TGTGCCAGCAGCTTAAGCAGGGCTGGTGGCTACACCTTC.

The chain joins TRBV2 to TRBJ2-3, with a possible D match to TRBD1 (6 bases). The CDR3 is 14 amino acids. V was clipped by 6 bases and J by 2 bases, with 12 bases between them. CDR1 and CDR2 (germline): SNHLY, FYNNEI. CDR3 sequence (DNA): TGTGCCAGCAGCTACGGACAGTACACAGATACGCAGTATTTT. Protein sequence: CASSYGQYTDTQYF.

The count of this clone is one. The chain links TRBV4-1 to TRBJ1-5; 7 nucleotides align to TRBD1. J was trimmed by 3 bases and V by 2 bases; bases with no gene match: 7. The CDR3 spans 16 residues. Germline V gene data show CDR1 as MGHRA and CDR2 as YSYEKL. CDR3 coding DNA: TGCGCCAGCAGCCAATCGCCGGGACAGAACAATCAGCCCCAGCATTTT. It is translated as CASSQSPGQNNQPQHF.

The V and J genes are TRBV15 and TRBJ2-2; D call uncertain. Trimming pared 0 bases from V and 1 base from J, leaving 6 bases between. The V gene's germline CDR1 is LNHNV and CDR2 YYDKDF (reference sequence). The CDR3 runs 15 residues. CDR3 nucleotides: TGTGCCACCAGCAGAGATTGGCAGAACACCGGGGAGCTGTTTTTT. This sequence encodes CATSRDWQNTGELFF.

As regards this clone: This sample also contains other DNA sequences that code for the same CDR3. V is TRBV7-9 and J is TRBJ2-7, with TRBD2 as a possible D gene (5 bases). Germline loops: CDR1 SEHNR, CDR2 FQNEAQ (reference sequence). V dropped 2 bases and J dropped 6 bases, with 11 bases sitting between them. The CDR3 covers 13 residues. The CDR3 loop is CASSLSVGGEQYF. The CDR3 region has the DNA TGTGCCAGCAGCTTAAGTGTTGGAGGCGAGCAGTACTTC.

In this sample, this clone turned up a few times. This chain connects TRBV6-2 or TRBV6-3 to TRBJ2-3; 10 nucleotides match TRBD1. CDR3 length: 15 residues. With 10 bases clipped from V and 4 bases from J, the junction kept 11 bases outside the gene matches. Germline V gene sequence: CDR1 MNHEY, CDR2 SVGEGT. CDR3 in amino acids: CATSLWGTGADTQYF. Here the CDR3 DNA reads TGTGCCACCAGCTTGTGGGGGACAGGGGCAGATACGCAGTATTTT.

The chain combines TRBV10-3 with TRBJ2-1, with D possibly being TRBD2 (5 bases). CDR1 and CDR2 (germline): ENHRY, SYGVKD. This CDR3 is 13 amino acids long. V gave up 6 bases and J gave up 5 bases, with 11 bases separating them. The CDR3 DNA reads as TGTGCCATCAGGAGCGACGGGGACAATGAGCAGTTCTTC. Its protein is CAIRSDGDNEQFF.

CDR3 amino acids: CASSPSGALNYGYTF. The DNA for the CDR3 is TGTGCCAGTAGCCCGTCTGGGGCCCTAAACTATGGCTACACCTTC. The chain uses TRBV19 and TRBJ1-2; TRBD1 is a possible D gene (5 bases). Per the germline V gene, CDR1 is LNHDA and CDR2 is SQIVND (reference sequence). Trimming pared 6 bases from V and 2 bases from J, leaving 16 bases between. This CDR3 region has 15 residues. The full variable domain, with the rest looked up from reference TRBV19 and TRBJ1-2, is DGGITQSPKYLFRKEGQNVTLSCEQNLNHDAMYWYRQDPGQGLRLIYYSQIVNDFQKGDIAEGYSVSREKKESFPLTVTSAQKNPTAFYLCASSPSGALNYGYTFGSGTRLTVV.

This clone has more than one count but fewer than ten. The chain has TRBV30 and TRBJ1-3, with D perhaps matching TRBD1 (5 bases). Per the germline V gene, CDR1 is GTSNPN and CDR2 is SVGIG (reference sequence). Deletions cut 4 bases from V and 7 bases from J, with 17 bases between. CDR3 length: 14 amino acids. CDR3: CAWMSQGRSNTIYF. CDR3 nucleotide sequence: TGTGCCTGGATGTCGCAGGGTCGATCGAACACCATATATTTT.

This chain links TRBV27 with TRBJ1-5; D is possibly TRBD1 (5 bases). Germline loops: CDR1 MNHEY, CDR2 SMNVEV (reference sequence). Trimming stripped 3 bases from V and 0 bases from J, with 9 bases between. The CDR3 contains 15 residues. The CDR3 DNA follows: TGTGCCAGCAGTTTGGCAGGGCTTAGCAATCAGCCCCAGCATTTT. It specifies CASSLAGLSNQPQHF.

The CDR3 DNA is TGCGCCAGCAGCTTGTCCTTCTATGGCTACACCTTC. Encoded protein: CASSLSFYGYTF. V is TRBV5-1 and J is TRBJ1-2; D is unresolved. Germline V gene sequence: CDR1 SGHRS, CDR2 YFSETQ. V lost 1 base and J 4 bases, leaving 5 bases between the germline ends. The CDR3 has 12 amino acids.

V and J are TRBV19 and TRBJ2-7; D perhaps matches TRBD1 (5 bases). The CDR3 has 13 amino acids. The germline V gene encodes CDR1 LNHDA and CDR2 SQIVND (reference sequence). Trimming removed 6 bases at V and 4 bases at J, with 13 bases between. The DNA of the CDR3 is TGTGCCAGTAGGATGACAGATGGGTACGAGCAGTACTTC. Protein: CASRMTDGYEQYF.

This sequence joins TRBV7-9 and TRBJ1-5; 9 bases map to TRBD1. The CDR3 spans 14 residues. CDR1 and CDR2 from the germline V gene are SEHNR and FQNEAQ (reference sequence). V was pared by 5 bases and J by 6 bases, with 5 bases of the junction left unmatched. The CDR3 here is CASSPLTGGQPQHF. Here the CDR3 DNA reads TGTGCCAGCAGCCCACTGACAGGGGGTCAGCCCCAGCATTTT.

The CDR3 sequence is CASSSQGVRADTQYF. CDR3 bases: TGCGCCAGCAGCTCCCAGGGTGTGCGTGCAGATACGCAGTATTTT. This chain joins TRBV5-1 and TRBJ2-3; TRBD1 is a possible D gene (5 bases). The CDR3 has 15 residues. CDR1 and CDR2 (germline): SGHRS, YFSETQ. The germline V and J ends were trimmed by 3 bases and 4 bases, with 15 bases remaining between them. The whole variable domain, remainder taken from reference TRBV5-1 and TRBJ2-3, is KAGVTQTPRYLIKTRGQQVTLSCSPISGHRSVSWYQQTPGQGLQFLFEYFSETQRNKGNFPGRFSGRQFSNSRSEMNVSTLELGDSALYLCASSSQGVRADTQYFGPGTRLTVL.

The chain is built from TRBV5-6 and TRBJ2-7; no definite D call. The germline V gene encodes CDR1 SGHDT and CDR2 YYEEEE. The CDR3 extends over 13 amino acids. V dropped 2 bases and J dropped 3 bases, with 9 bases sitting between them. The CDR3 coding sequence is TGTGCCAGCAGCTTCTACAACAGCTACGAGCAGTACTTC. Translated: CASSFYNSYEQYF.

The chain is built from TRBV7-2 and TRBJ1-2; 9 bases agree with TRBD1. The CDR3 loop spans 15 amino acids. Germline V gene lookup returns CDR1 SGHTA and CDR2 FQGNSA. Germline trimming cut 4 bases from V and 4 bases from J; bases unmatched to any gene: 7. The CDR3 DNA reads TGTGCCAGCAGCTCAGGGACAGGGAGTCCCTATGGCTACACCTTC. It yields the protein CASSSGTGSPYGYTF.

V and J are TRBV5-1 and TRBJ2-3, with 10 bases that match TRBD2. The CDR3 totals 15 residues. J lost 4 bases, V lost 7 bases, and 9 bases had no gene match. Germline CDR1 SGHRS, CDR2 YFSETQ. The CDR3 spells CASGEAGGHADTQYF. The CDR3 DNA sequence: TGCGCCAGCGGGGAAGCGGGGGGGCATGCAGATACGCAGTATTTT.

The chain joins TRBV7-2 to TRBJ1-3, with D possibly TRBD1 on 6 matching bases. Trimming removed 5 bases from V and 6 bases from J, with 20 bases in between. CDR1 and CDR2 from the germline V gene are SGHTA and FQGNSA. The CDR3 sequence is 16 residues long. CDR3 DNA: TGTGCCAGCAGCACAGAGGGGGTTAGTTGGGAAAACACCATATATTTT. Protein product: CASSTEGVSWENTIYF.